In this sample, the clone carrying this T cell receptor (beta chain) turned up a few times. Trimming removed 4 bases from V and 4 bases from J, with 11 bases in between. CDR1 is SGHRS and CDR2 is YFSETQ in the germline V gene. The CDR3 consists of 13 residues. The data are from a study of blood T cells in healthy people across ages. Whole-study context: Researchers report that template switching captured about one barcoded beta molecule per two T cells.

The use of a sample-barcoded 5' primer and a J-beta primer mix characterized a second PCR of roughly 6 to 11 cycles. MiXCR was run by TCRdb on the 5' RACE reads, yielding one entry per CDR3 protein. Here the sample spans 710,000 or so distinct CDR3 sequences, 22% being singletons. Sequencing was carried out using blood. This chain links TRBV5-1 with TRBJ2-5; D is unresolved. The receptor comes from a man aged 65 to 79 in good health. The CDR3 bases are TGCGCCAGCAGCCCCGCAGTGGTAGAGACCCAGTACTTC. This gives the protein CASSPAVVETQYF.